This passage covers 27 T cell receptor beta chains from one sample sequenced in a study of blood T cell repertoires in COVID-19. Libraries were prepared by immunoSEQ multiplex PCR; TCRdb keeps only in-frame clonotypes and omits some of them. The sample holds approximately 290,000 clones, 80% to 90% seen once. Sample: PBMCs or T cells enriched from blood (not recorded which). The receptors come from a woman in her twenties or thirties who had recovered from COVID-19.

The chain is built from TRBV19 and TRBJ2-2; possibly TRBD1 for D (6 bases). With 7 bases removed from V and 9 bases from J, the gap between germline ends came to 15 bases. CDR3 length equals 13 residues. CDR1 and CDR2 (germline): LNHDA, SQIVND (reference sequence). CDR3: CASTPPDSRELFF. The CDR3, as DNA: TGTGCCAGTACCCCTCCGGACAGTAGGGAGCTGTTTTTT.

The V gene is TRBV27, the J gene TRBJ2-7; D ambiguous. This CDR3 has 15 amino acids. Between the trimmed V and J ends, which lost 0 bases and 0 bases, there was a span of 9 bases. CDR1 and CDR2 from the germline V gene are MNHEY and SMNVEV (reference sequence). This CDR3 reads CASSLSYSLSYEQYF. The CDR3 coding sequence is TGTGCCAGCAGTTTATCCTACAGTCTCTCCTACGAGCAGTACTTC.

The rearrangement links TRBV27 to TRBJ1-5; D is unclear. Germline CDR1 is MNHEY and CDR2 is SMNVEV (reference sequence). The CDR3 covers 13 residues. Trimming stripped 7 bases from V and 7 bases from J, with 14 bases between. CDR3 bases: TGTGCCAGCACCTCGGGATTCGGACAGCCCCAGCATTTT. This encodes CASTSGFGQPQHF.

The V gene is TRBV28, the J gene TRBJ1-3, with D possibly matching TRBD1 (5 bases). The CDR3 loop spans 14 amino acids. Germline values: CDR1 MDHEN, CDR2 SYDVKM. The V end was cut by 3 bases, the J end by 3 bases, with 9 bases between. The CDR3: CASSFTRDGNTIYF. CDR3 bases: TGTGCCAGCAGTTTCACCAGGGATGGAAACACCATATATTTT. The variable domain in full, completed from reference TRBV28 and TRBJ1-3, reads DVKVTQSSRYLVKRTGEKVFLECVQDMDHENMFWYRQDPGLGLRLIYFSYDVKMKEKGDIPEGYSVSREKKERFSLILESASTNQTSMYLCASSFTRDGNTIYFGEGSWLTVV.

This sequence joins TRBV5-4 and TRBJ2-3; maybe TRBD2 (5 bases). CDR1 is SGHNT, CDR2 YYREEE, per germline (reference sequence). The CDR3 covers 16 residues. V gave up 0 bases and J gave up 6 bases, with 17 bases separating them. CDR3 sequence (DNA): TGTGCCAGCAGCTTGGGAGAGGGTGTGACCTCGGATACGCAGTATTTT. This codes for CASSLGEGVTSDTQYF.

V usage is TRBV5-6 and J usage is TRBJ2-7, with D unresolved. This CDR3 has 15 residues. Trimming stripped 4 bases from V and 2 bases from J, with 16 bases between. Germline lookup yields CDR1 SGHDT and CDR2 YYEEEE. CDR3 in amino acids: CASSQSFPRPYEQYF. In nucleotides, the CDR3 is TGTGCCAGCAGCCAATCATTCCCCAGGCCCTACGAGCAGTACTTC.

This chain joins TRBV2 and TRBJ1-2; 7 bases fit TRBD1. Germline lookup yields CDR1 SNHLY and CDR2 FYNNEI. This CDR3 spans 13 amino acids. After removal of 4 bases from V and 6 bases from J, the junction contained 5 bases not matched to a gene. In DNA form, the CDR3 reads TGTGCCAGCAGTGGGACAGGTGTTGATGGCTACACCTTC. Its translation is CASSGTGVDGYTF.

The chain recombines TRBV4-1 with TRBJ1-5; D call uncertain. V lost 4 bases to trimming and J lost 4 bases, with 14 bases between them. The length of the CDR3 is 15 residues. Germline V gene lookup returns CDR1 MGHRA and CDR2 YSYEKL. Here the CDR3 reads CASSRGTGGNQPQHF. The CDR3 DNA reads TGCGCCAGCAGCCGAGGTACGGGCGGGAATCAGCCCCAGCATTTT.

This chain connects TRBV7-9 to TRBJ2-5, with 11 bases fitting TRBD2. The CDR3 consists of 16 residues. Germline V gene data show CDR1 as SEHNR and CDR2 as FQNEAQ (reference sequence). Losses at the gene ends were 2 bases for V and 1 base for J; bases not matched to a gene: 3. The CDR3 sequence is CASSLLAGGRQETQYF. In DNA form, the CDR3 reads TGTGCCAGCAGCTTATTAGCGGGGGGGCGCCAAGAGACCCAGTACTTC.

Comment on this clone: A junction boundary mismatches the germline segment, possibly from a read error. The J gene is TRBJ2-1, the V gene TRBV13; 7 positions match TRBD2. The CDR3 sequence is 17 residues long. Per germline, CDR1 PRHDT and CDR2 FYEKMQ (reference sequence). The CDR3 region is CASSSYFGGRDYDEQFF. Here the CDR3 DNA reads TGTGCCAGCAGTTCATATTTTGGGGGACGGGACTACGATGAGCAGTTCTTC.

The V call is TRBV7-2, the J call TRBJ2-3; D is undetermined. CDR1 and CDR2 from the germline V gene are SGHTA and FQGNSA. The ends were cut back, 1 base at V and 2 bases at J, with 7 bases in the middle. This CDR3 is 14 amino acids long. The CDR3 bases are TGTGCCAGCAGCTTAGATAAGCACACAGATACGCAGTATTTT. It is translated as CASSLDKHTDTQYF.

V usage is TRBV7-9 and J usage is TRBJ1-2; 11 nucleotides line up with TRBD1. V lost 2 bases and J lost 6; bases outside the gene matches: 11. CDR1 is SEHNR, CDR2 FQNEAQ, per germline (reference sequence). The CDR3 runs 17 residues. The CDR3: CASSLSGQGAISNGYTF. CDR3 bases: TGTGCCAGCAGCTTATCCGGACAGGGGGCGATTTCGAATGGCTACACCTTC.

The chain recombines TRBV6-5 with TRBJ1-6; D is ambiguous. V gave up 7 bases and J gave up 2 bases, with 9 bases separating them. The germline CDR1 and CDR2 sequences are MNHEY and SVGAGI. The CDR3 is 14 amino acids. In DNA, the CDR3 is TGTGCCAGCATGACAAGAGCCTATAATTCACCCCTCCACTTT. Encoded protein: CASMTRAYNSPLHF.

The chain links TRBV6-5 to TRBJ1-1; D remains ambiguous. Germline CDR1 reads MNHEY; CDR2 reads SVGAGI. V lost 9 bases and J 0 bases, leaving 11 bases between the germline ends. This CDR3 spans 13 amino acids. DNA for the CDR3: TGTGCCAGTACCATCGGGGTGAACACTGAAGCTTTCTTT. Amino acids: CASTIGVNTEAFF.

The V gene is TRBV7-8, the J gene TRBJ2-2, with 8 nucleotides matching TRBD1. V shed 4 bases and J 5 bases; nucleotides not matched to a gene: 6. Germline CDR1 is SGHVS and CDR2 is FQNEAQ. The CDR3 contains 15 residues. CDR3 sequence reads: CASSSGQASTGELFF. The CDR3 bases are TGTGCCAGCAGCTCGGGACAGGCCTCAACCGGGGAGCTGTTTTTT.

The V call is TRBV5-4, the J call TRBJ2-3; the match to TRBD2 covers 14 bases. Germline CDR1 and CDR2: SGHNT and YYREEE (reference sequence). The CDR3 is 19 residues long. With V trimmed by 9 bases and J by 2 bases, 17 bases remained unmatched. The CDR3 sequence is CAITGTSGGPRGHTDTQYF. The CDR3, as DNA: TGTGCCATAACCGGGACTAGCGGGGGTCCCCGAGGGCACACAGATACGCAGTATTTT.

The rearrangement joins TRBV12-3 or TRBV12-4 to TRBJ2-7, with D maybe TRBD1 (6 bases). The CDR3 loop spans 12 amino acids. V gave up 6 bases and J gave up 7 bases, with 13 bases separating them. The CDR3 bases are TGTGCCAGCAGCGCAACAGGGCTAGAGCAGTACTTC. Its protein is CASSATGLEQYF.

The chain has TRBV28 and TRBJ2-7, with 8 nucleotides matching TRBD1. V dropped 3 bases and J dropped 7; count of bases not matched to a gene: 11. The CDR3 extends over 15 amino acids. The germline CDR1 and CDR2 sequences are MDHEN and SYDVKM. Written as DNA, the CDR3 is TGTGCCAGCAGTTTGTCCTTTCAGGGGGCAGGGGAGCAGTACTTC. This sequence encodes CASSLSFQGAGEQYF.

Regarding this clone: A read error may produce the germline difference seen at one junction end. The chain couples TRBV11-2 to TRBJ1-2; D is unresolved. The CDR3 is 13 residues long. The germline CDR1 and CDR2 sequences are SGHAT and FQNNGV. The CDR3 region has the DNA TGTGCCAGCAGCTTGTCTGGAGTTTATGACTACACCTTC. Protein sequence: CASSLSGVYDYTF.

V and J are TRBV5-1 and TRBJ2-7, with a tentative D call TRBD1 (5 bases). Germline V lookup: CDR1 SGHRS, CDR2 YFSETQ. This CDR3 is 13 amino acids long. Trimming cost V 1 base and J 9 bases, with 14 bases left between them. CDR3 DNA: TGCGCCAGCAGCTTGAGGGGATGGTACCGGCAGTACTTC. Translated: CASSLRGWYRQYF.

CDR3 sequence: CAWSVWRYGYTF. CDR3 nucleotide sequence: TGTGCCTGGAGTGTATGGAGATATGGCTACACCTTC. The V and J genes are TRBV30 and TRBJ1-2; D gene unclear. CDR3 length: 12 amino acids. Germline V gene lookup returns CDR1 GTSNPN and CDR2 SVGIG (reference sequence). With 0 bases removed from V and 5 bases from J, the gap between germline ends came to 7 bases.

This chain uses TRBV19 with TRBJ1-6; tentative D call: TRBD1 (6 bases). The V end lost 6 bases, the J end lost 13 bases, and 16 bases lay between the germline ends. The V gene's germline CDR1 is LNHDA and CDR2 SQIVND (reference sequence). This CDR3 has 13 residues. CDR3 nucleotides: TGTGCCAGTAGAGGCGGGGGCCGCGCCCCCCTCCACTTT. Its protein is CASRGGGRAPLHF.

The chain carries TRBV7-9 and TRBJ1-1; D is perhaps TRBD1 (5 bases). Looked up from germline, CDR1 is SEHNR and CDR2 is FQNEAQ (reference sequence). V gave up 2 bases and J gave up 3 bases, with 13 bases separating them. The CDR3 is made up of 15 amino acids. The CDR3 here is CASSLNGIGDTEAFF. The CDR3 coding sequence is TGTGCCAGCAGCTTAAACGGAATAGGGGACACTGAAGCTTTCTTT.

The J gene is TRBJ1-1, the V gene TRBV11-2, with a possible D match to TRBD1 (5 bases). V lost 3 bases to trimming and J lost 4 bases, with 21 bases between them. This CDR3 spans 17 amino acids. The germline V gene has CDR1 SGHAT and CDR2 FQNNGV. CDR3 sequence reads: CASSFPPGTLGGTEAFF. CDR3 DNA sequence: TGTGCCAGCAGCTTCCCACCCGGGACTCTCGGGGGCACTGAAGCTTTCTTT.

The chain recombines TRBV10-2 with TRBJ1-4; no definite D call. Germline-derived CDR1 and CDR2 are WSHSY and SAAADI. This CDR3 region has 15 residues. Trimming cost V 6 bases and J 7 bases, with 18 bases left between them. The CDR3 DNA is TGCGCCAGCAGCAAAAGAGGGTCAGCAACTGAAAAACTGTTTTTT. Its translation is CASSKRGSATEKLFF.

The chain links TRBV5-4 to TRBJ1-2; D might be TRBD1 (6 bases). V lost 4 bases and J 8 bases, leaving 18 bases between the germline ends. From germline, CDR1 is SGHNT and CDR2 YYREEE (reference sequence). The CDR3 length is 14 residues. The DNA of the CDR3 is TGTGCCAGCAGCCCGCCCCAGGGGCCCGGAGGCTACACCTTC. It translates to CASSPPQGPGGYTF.

The V gene is TRBV28, the J gene TRBJ1-1; no clear D gene. The CDR3 length is 14 residues. V lost 1 base to trimming and J lost 1 base, with 7 bases between them. The germline V gene encodes CDR1 MDHEN and CDR2 SYDVKM. CDR3 protein: CASSLFAGNTEAFF. The CDR3 nucleotides are TGTGCCAGCAGTTTATTTGCGGGGAACACTGAAGCTTTCTTT. The full variable domain, in which reference TRBV28 and TRBJ1-1 provide the parts outside the CDR3, is DVKVTQSSRYLVKRTGEKVFLECVQDMDHENMFWYRQDPGLGLRLIYFSYDVKMKEKGDIPEGYSVSREKKERFSLILESASTNQTSMYLCASSLFAGNTEAFFGQGTRLTVV.